This is a list of T cell receptor beta chains from one sample in a study of T cells in Graves' hyperthyroidism and ophthalmopathy. TCRdb called the multiplex PCR reads again in MiXCR, with one record for every CDR3 protein. Of about 92,000 distinct CDR3 sequences listed, around 50% are singletons. The sample consisted of blood. The receptors were gathered from a woman aged 40 to 50 with Graves' hyperthyroidism. The CDR3 runs from the conserved cysteine through the conserved F or W.

V	J	CDR3
TRBV4-1	TRBJ2-7	CASSQAVGDYEQYF
TRBV7-2	TRBJ2-3	CASSPDAGGTDTQYF
TRBV13	TRBJ2-5	CASISSAGASETQYF
TRBV29-1	TRBJ1-2	CSVGSRVGYTF
TRBV7-2	TRBJ2-3	CASSLGQGTGNTDTQYF
TRBV6-5	TRBJ1-6	CASSFPGNSPFHF
TRBV15	TRBJ2-7	CASSLGSRGQGGYEQYF
TRBV5-6	TRBJ1-2	CASSLALQPINYGYTF
TRBV2	TRBJ2-3	CASSDGLGQGAQYF
TRBV5-1	TRBJ1-5	CASSLGGAGTDQPQHF
TRBV29-1	TRBJ1-4	CSQVLGVANEKLFF
TRBV20-1	TRBJ2-7	CSARGGGRPYEQYF
TRBV7-9	TRBJ2-5	CASSFRTSGSRETQYF
TRBV7-2	TRBJ1-2	CASRISRDGYGYTF
TRBV4-1	TRBJ2-5	CASSQEELAGPETQYF
TRBV7-6	TRBJ2-5	CASSQTSGIETQYF
TRBV20-1	TRBJ1-2	CSGGRREYGYTF
TRBV7-4	TRBJ2-7	CASSLGDQPYEQYF
TRBV7-9	TRBJ1-4	CASSYGQGAEKLFF
TRBV5-1	TRBJ2-3	CASSSLRPPDTQYF
TRBV24-1	TRBJ2-5	CATSEGLAGGPQTQYF
TRBV19	TRBJ2-5	CASSSERGQGRETQYF
TRBV19	TRBJ1-2	CASSNGYYGYTF
TRBV20-1	TRBJ2-5	CSASGGQETQYF
TRBV5-1	TRBJ2-7	CASRPGTGPSTYEQYF
TRBV2	TRBJ2-2	CAILLEGGPGTGELFF
TRBV5-6	TRBJ2-5	CASSLPYYFTQETQYF
TRBV9	TRBJ1-6	CASSGQGDGGSYNSPLHF
TRBV7-4	TRBJ1-2	CASGSSQGRHYGYTF
TRBV6-5	TRBJ1-1	CASSYLPDSEAFF
TRBV7-8	TRBJ2-3	CASSQDRYSGAVYTQYF
TRBV25-1	TRBJ1-2	CASNTTGHGYTF
TRBV19	TRBJ1-5	CASSVGTGGQPQHF
TRBV7-2	TRBJ2-5	CASISRLAGVSQETQYF
TRBV20-1	TRBJ2-7	CSASALAGASYEQYF
TRBV12-3/TRBV12-4	TRBJ1-5	CASSLIGNQPQHF
TRBV7-9	TRBJ2-5	CASSRRDPGRETQYF
TRBV29-1	TRBJ2-2	CSVGGGPNTGELFF
TRBV20-1	TRBJ1-2	CSASPDRNVYGYTF
TRBV7-9	TRBJ2-2	CASSLGGTGELFF
TRBV9	TRBJ1-1	CASRGEGGDSDYTEAFF
TRBV7-9	TRBJ2-5	CASSYGQAQETQYF
TRBV15	TRBJ1-1	CATSRDPGQGEAFF
TRBV29-1	TRBJ1-2	CSVRGRGSIGYGYTF
TRBV7-9	TRBJ1-1	CLTIQGFTEAFF
TRBV6-5	TRBJ2-5	CASSLMRGETQYF